One T cell receptor beta chain is described in this entry. This sample is part of a study of radiotherapy plus CTLA-4 blockade in lung cancer. V dropped 5 bases and J dropped 7 bases, with 17 bases sitting between them. CDR3 size: 14 residues. Germline CDR1 is MNHEY and CDR2 is SVGAGI. TCRdb's table, derived via immunoSEQ multiplex PCR, lists solely in-frame clones and lacks some. The table records some 74,000 clones, roughly 75% of them present only once. Here the sequenced sample was peripheral blood, taken from a patient treated with radiotherapy plus ipilimumab. This sequence was found in a human donor with non-small cell lung cancer who had a complete response to radiotherapy plus ipilimumab. The chain uses TRBV6-5 and TRBJ1-2; D possibly corresponds to TRBD1 (6 bases). The CDR3 region has the DNA TGTGCCAGCAGTAGAGGGACATCCGAGGGTGGCTACACCTTC. Its protein product is CASSRGTSEGGYTF.